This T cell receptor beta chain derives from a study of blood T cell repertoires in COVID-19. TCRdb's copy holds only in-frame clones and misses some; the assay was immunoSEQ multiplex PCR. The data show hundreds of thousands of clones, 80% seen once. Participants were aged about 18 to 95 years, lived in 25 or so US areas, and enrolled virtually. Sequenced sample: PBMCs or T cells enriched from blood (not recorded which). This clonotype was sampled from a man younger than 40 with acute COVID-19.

The CDR3: CASKEQGGEKLFF. The DNA of the CDR3 is TGTGCCAGTAAGGAACAGGGCGGTGAAAAACTGTTTTTT. This chain links TRBV19 with TRBJ1-4, with a tentative D call TRBD1 (6 bases). CDR3 length equals 13 residues. Germline CDR1 LNHDA, CDR2 SQIVND (reference sequence). V gave up 7 bases and J gave up 7 bases, with 13 bases separating them.